The 3 T cell receptor beta chains reported below all come from one sample, sequenced in a study of T cell responses to AZD1222 COVID-19 vaccine. Method: immunoSEQ multiplex PCR; TCRdb's copy keeps in-frame clones and lacks some. Of approximately 120,000 clones listed, roughly 90% were seen once; the top ten hold roughly 1.4%. The specimen was peripheral blood, collected on day 0 of AZD1222 vaccination. Receptors originate from an adult in good health.

This chain connects TRBV3-1 (or the pseudogene TRBV3-2) to TRBJ2-7; D uncertain. The CDR3 has 14 residues. Trimming took off 6 bases at V and 6 bases at J, with 18 bases between the two ends. Germline-derived CDR1 and CDR2 are LGHDT and YNNKEL (reference sequence). The CDR3 DNA follows: TGTGCCAGCAGTGTTCCTGGTCCTTCGGGCGAGCAGTACTTC. It encodes CASSVPGPSGEQYF.

This clone occurred once. The rearrangement links TRBV3-1 (or the pseudogene TRBV3-2) to TRBJ2-7; a weak D match, TRBD1 (6 bases). The CDR3 spans 18 residues. Germline V gives CDR1 LGHDT, CDR2 YNNKEL (reference sequence). Trimming cost V 0 bases and J 2 bases, with 20 bases left between them. CDR3 sequence: CASSQETQVRDKTYEQYF. The CDR3 nucleotides read TGTGCCAGCAGCCAAGAAACCCAAGTCCGGGACAAAACCTACGAGCAGTACTTC.

Only one count was recorded for this clone. This chain uses TRBV5-6 with TRBJ1-6; D remains unclear. The V end lost 6 bases, the J end lost 0 bases, and 13 bases lay between the germline ends. Germline CDR1 reads SGHDT; CDR2 reads YYEEEE. The CDR3 length is 16 residues. The CDR3 DNA reads TGTGCCAGCAAGGGCCCCGAAGACTCCTATAATTCACCCCTCCACTTT. Translating it yields CASKGPEDSYNSPLHF.